What follows is one TCR beta chain and its context. The sample comes from a study of blood T cell repertoires in COVID-19. How the authors handled the data: From reference gene primer amplification, estimates of nucleated cell counts were derived. Sequencing was performed with immunoSEQ multiplex PCR; in TCRdb, only in-frame clones are kept and a portion is missing. V and J calls and clone size are as listed in that table; D and trimming were resolved from the DNA. This repertoire shows approximately 200,000 clones, 84% found once; its top ten account for approximately 8%. The length of the CDR3 is 15 residues. V dropped 0 bases and J dropped 0 bases, with 5 bases sitting between them. Germline CDR1 reads SGHAT; CDR2 reads FQNNGV. The Seattle patients joined while their infection was active and were tracked longitudinally afterward.

The sequence came from a woman of 80 years or more with COVID-19, enrolled during active disease. V and J are TRBV11-2 and TRBJ1-4, with D uncertain. Sequencing input: peripheral blood. The CDR3 is CASSLERATNEKLFF. DNA of the CDR3: TGTGCCAGCAGCTTAGAGAGAGCAACTAATGAAAAACTGTTTTTT. The full variable domain, with the rest looked up from reference TRBV11-2 and TRBJ1-4, is EAGVAQSPRYKIIEKRQSVAFWCNPISGHATLYWYQQILGQGPKLLIQFQNNGVVDDSQLPKDRFSAERLKGVDSTLKIQPAKLEDSAVYLCASSLERATNEKLFFGSGTQLSVL.